The T cell receptor beta chain described here comes from a study of cytomegalovirus exposure and HLA in healthy donors. Findings and limits, study-wide: In vitro testing confirmed a few CMV-associated chains as specific for CMV antigens.

The junction had 12 bases not matched to a gene; V was cut back by 4 bases and J by 0 bases. Germline CDR1 reads SGHNT; CDR2 reads YYREEE (reference sequence). CDR3 length: 18 residues. The method was immunoSEQ multiplex PCR; TCRdb's version includes in-frame clones alone and lacks a portion of them. The table lists around 140,000 clones, roughly nine tenths of them singletons. With respect to this clone: No antigen is known for it.

This chain uses TRBV5-4 with TRBJ2-2; 7 nucleotides match TRBD1. This TCR was sampled from a young woman in good health and CMV-seronegative. Sequencing was done on a sample of PBMCs. CDR3 loop: CASSPPGTANSNTGELFF. DNA for the CDR3: TGTGCCAGCAGCCCACCCGGGACAGCTAATTCGAACACCGGGGAGCTGTTTTTT.